This TCR beta chain came from a study of siplizumab effects on memory and regulatory T cells. Study-wide results and limits: Naive T cells, seemingly more diverse than memory cells, seemed major alloresponse contributors. The mean Treg-derived percentage of mappable alloreactive CD4+ clones was around 69% with siplizumab compared with 25% to 30% in controls.

The CDR3 covers 11 residues. CDR1 and CDR2 (germline): SGHAT, FQNNGV. V lost 1 base and J lost 5, with 0 bases in between. Concerning this clone: Its cognate antigen is unknown.

Assay: immunoSEQ multiplex PCR; the TCRdb copy retains only in-frame clones and omits some. The sample has more than 85,000 clones, just over 90% seen once. This clonotype was obtained from a human donor in good health. The genes are TRBV11-2 and TRBJ1-3; D call uncertain. The sample consisted of Tregs sorted from blood. The CDR3 nucleotides read TGTGCCAGCAGCTTAGGAAACACCATATATTTT. It yields the protein CASSLGNTIYF.